This record covers a single T cell receptor beta chain. The antigen remains unidentified. This sample was taken from a study of T cell responses to AZD1222 COVID-19 vaccine. Whole-study results and caveats: White British ancestry dominated among donors, who included more females, and clonal diversity was possibly underestimated. AZD1222 recipients seropositive at baseline numbered only five to seven. Spike was spanned by vaccine-associated CD4 TCRs, with dominance at 160-218 and 743-854.

The method was immunoSEQ multiplex PCR; TCRdb's version includes in-frame clones alone and lacks a portion of them. In the table there are about 170,000 clones, approximately 90% of which are singletons. V lost 1 base, J lost 4 bases, and 18 bases lay in between. CDR1 WSHSY and CDR2 SAAADI come from the germline V gene. The CDR3 has 17 amino acids. V is TRBV10-2 and J is TRBJ2-3; weak D call: TRBD2 (6 bases). The TCR originated in an adult who received the MenACWY meningococcal vaccine as a control. The sequenced sample was peripheral blood, obtained 28 days after the second dose of the MenACWY control vaccine. This CDR3 reads CASSELKTSQGSDTQYF. CDR3 DNA sequence: TGCGCCAGCAGTGAGTTAAAGACTAGTCAGGGCTCAGATACGCAGTATTTT.